This T cell receptor beta chain appears in the sequencing data of a study of PD-1 blockade in classical Hodgkin lymphoma. Study-level results: Individuals initiating nivolumab under 1 year after ASCT were excluded. Why repertoires differed is undefined; disease activity or prior therapy possibly contributed. Reports described newly diagnosed patients as having lower baseline TCR diversity than healthy donors.

This clone was observed a few times. No antigen is known for it. Assay used: immunoSEQ multiplex PCR; TCRdb lists only in-frame clones, some missing. The sample includes under 30,000 clones, over 60% seen only once; the top ten take about 2.4%. Relapse after autologous stem cell transplantation occurred in every patient, and brentuximab vedotin exposure varied. Purification of CD4+ T cells from thawed PBMCs was achieved by magnetic negative selection. Best response was recorded as complete response, partial response or progressive disease. The length of the CDR3 is 13 residues. V gave up 6 bases and J gave up 7 bases; unmatched junction bases: 6. Germline values: CDR1 SNHLY, CDR2 FYNNEI.

The rearrangement uses TRBV2 and TRBJ1-2; TRBD1 aligns across 9 bases. The sequencing here drew on CD4+ T cells from blood, taken at baseline. This clonotype was sampled from a human donor with classical Hodgkin lymphoma. The CDR3 nucleotides read TGTGCCAGCAGAGGGGACAGGGAGCGTGGCTACACCTTC. Translating it yields CASRGDRERGYTF.